Shown below are 3 T cell receptor beta chains from a single sample sequenced in a study of cytomegalovirus exposure and HLA in healthy donors. Primers: 60 Vbeta forward and 13 Jbeta reverse. Using immunoSEQ multiplex PCR, the repertoire was profiled, and TCRdb retains in-frame clones only, with some absent. The sample comprises about 120,000 clones, 9% to 10% of which are singletons, and 2.5% to 3.5% rests with the top ten. Sample: PBMCs. The receptors derive from a young man in good health and CMV-seronegative.

Many counts were recorded for this clone. Other DNA sequences of this sample code for an identical CDR3. V gene TRBV6-4 combines with J gene TRBJ2-3, with 11 positions matching TRBD2. The trim removed 0 bases at V and 4 bases at J, leaving 0 bases unmatched. The CDR3 contains 15 residues. Germline V gene data show CDR1 as MRHNA and CDR2 as SNTAGT. The CDR3 sequence: CASSDSSGGADTQYF. DNA of the CDR3: TGTGCCAGCAGTGACTCTAGCGGGGGGGCAGATACGCAGTATTTT.

This clone was observed many times. The chain joins TRBV6-4 to TRBJ2-3; D unresolved. V lost 3 bases and J 3 bases, leaving 10 bases between the germline ends. CDR1 and CDR2 (germline): MRHNA, SNTAGT. CDR3 length: 14 amino acids. The CDR3 DNA sequence: TGTGCCAGCAGTGAGTCCTTAGAGACAGATACGCAGTATTTT. Amino acid sequence: CASSESLETDTQYF.

This clone was recorded a few times. The chain recombines TRBV18 with TRBJ2-7; 8 nucleotides align to TRBD1. The CDR3 sequence is 14 residues long. The V gene's germline CDR1 is KGHSH and CDR2 LQKENI. V lost 3 bases to trimming and J lost 3 bases; unmatched junction nucleotides: 4. CDR3 bases: TGTGCCAGCTCACCTTCTACAGGGGGCTACGAGCAGTACTTC. Protein sequence: CASSPSTGGYEQYF.